This T cell receptor beta chain came from a study of response to subunit inactivated influenza vaccine. TCRdb fed the RT-PCR reads into MiXCR, producing one record per CDR3 protein. Of roughly 760,000 distinct CDR3 sequences listed, 21% were seen once; the top ten hold about 9.4%. This clonotype was picked up a small number of times. Looked up from germline, CDR1 is DFQATT and CDR2 is SNEGSKA (reference sequence). V trimming: 2 bases; J trimming: 1 base; junction bases outside the gene matches: 9. The CDR3 loop spans 17 amino acids. J is TRBJ2-4 and V is TRBV20-1; 9 bases map to TRBD1. The TCR was taken from a middle-aged man who received an inactivated influenza vaccine. The sequenced sample was PBMCs from blood, obtained less than 6 days after vaccination. This CDR3 reads CSARNGQGSGAKNIQYF. CDR3 bases: TGCAGTGCTAGAAACGGACAGGGGTCAGGGGCCAAAAACATTCAGTACTTC.